This T cell receptor (beta chain) was profiled in a study of beta chain features in type 1 diabetes. The study reverse transcribed the entire isolated RNA, so it sequenced expressed TCRB transcripts. Libraries were prepared by immunoSEQ multiplex PCR; TCRdb keeps only in-frame clonotypes and omits some of them. The sample contains some 200,000 clones, under 13% of which appear only once. The V gene's germline CDR1 is SNHLY and CDR2 FYNNEI. This CDR3 has 13 residues. V lost 6 bases to trimming and J lost 5 bases, with 13 bases between them. This clone has only a few counts. The chain links TRBV2 to TRBJ1-2; D might be TRBD1 (5 bases). Sequenced input: central memory CD4+ T cells from blood. The source is a man between 18 and 29 years old in good health. The CDR3 DNA sequence: TGTGCCAGCAGCTCAACAGGAGGGTATGGCTACACCTTC. Translating it yields CASSSTGGYGYTF.